In its sample, the clone carrying this T cell receptor (beta chain) was seen many times. Antigen: not known. The data belong to a study of CD8 T cells in ankylosing spondylitis. Overall study results and limits: Characteristic of ankylosing spondylitis blood, it appeared, was a TCR beta motif comprising several highly homologous variants. Significant enrichment of disease-linked clones was reported in matched ankylosing spondylitis synovial fluid. Reactive arthritis synovial fluid and blood previously showed some of these motif variants. Peripheral blood held disease-linked clones only at relatively low frequency, and these were CD8+.

The V gene end was trimmed by 5 bases and the J gene end by 1 base; junction bases not matched to a gene: 7. This CDR3 has 15 residues. The TCR beta libraries were generated through quantitative 5'-RACE incorporating molecular barcodes. TCRdb re-analysed the 5' RACE reads in MiXCR, keeping a single row per CDR3 protein. The sample lists fewer than 750,000 distinct CDR3 sequences; roughly 19% were seen once. The chain is built from TRBV12-3 or TRBV12-4 and TRBJ1-1, with 7 bases fitting TRBD1. The origin of this receptor is a male donor with ankylosing spondylitis. Sequencing was done on a sample of blood, either unsorted or a sorted T cell fraction (not recorded which). Written as DNA, the CDR3 is TGTGCCAGCAGTCCCGGACAGGCTAGGAACACTGAAGCTTTCTTT. It encodes CASSPGQARNTEAFF.